These T cell receptor beta chains were read from a single sample in a study of cytomegalovirus exposure and HLA in healthy donors. Repertoires were generated with immunoSEQ multiplex PCR, while TCRdb's copy carries only in-frame clones and drops some. The sample includes 70,000 or so clones. The sequenced sample was PBMCs. Receptors were obtained from a boy under 18 in good health and CMV-seronegative. CDR3s include the opening cysteine and the closing phenylalanine or tryptophan. Fields, in order: J gene, D gene, V gene, CDR3 protein, CDR3 DNA. D genes are given only for firm matches.

J: TRBJ1-4; D: NA; V: TRBV30; CDR3: CAWSVRGSWEKLFF; DNA: TGTGCCTGGAGTGTACGGGGGTCTTGGGAAAAACTGTTTTTT
J: TRBJ1-4; D: NA; V: TRBV4-1; CDR3: CASSQESFRMDEKLFF; DNA: TGCGCCAGCAGCCAAGAGAGTTTCAGGATGGATGAAAAACTGTTTTTT
J: TRBJ1-1; D: TRBD1; V: TRBV5-1; CDR3: CASSWSSQGDTEAFF; DNA: TGCGCCAGCAGCTGGTCTTCTCAGGGGGACACTGAAGCTTTCTTT
J: TRBJ1-1; D: NA; V: TRBV11-2; CDR3: CASSLGPGRDTEAFF; DNA: TGTGCCAGCAGCTTAGGTCCAGGGAGGGACACTGAAGCTTTCTTT
J: TRBJ1-1; D: NA; V: TRBV6-1; CDR3: CASSEVGKNTEAFF; DNA: TGTGCCAGCAGTGAAGTGGGCAAGAACACTGAAGCTTTCTTT
J: TRBJ2-1; D: TRBD2; V: TRBV29-1; CDR3: CSAGGTIDNEQFF; DNA: TGCAGCGCTGGTGGGACTATCGACAATGAGCAGTTCTTC
J: TRBJ1-1; D: NA; V: TRBV27; CDR3: CASSLGVAVTEAFF; DNA: TGTGCCAGCAGTTTAGGAGTAGCCGTGACTGAAGCTTTCTTT
J: TRBJ2-7; D: TRBD2; V: TRBV6-1; CDR3: CASRENLAGDAYEQYF; DNA: TGTGCCAGCAGGGAAAACCTAGCGGGGGACGCCTACGAGCAGTACTTC
J: TRBJ2-1; D: NA; V: TRBV5-1; CDR3: CASSLDLRNEQFF; DNA: TGCGCCAGCAGCTTGGACCTCAGGAATGAGCAGTTCTTC
J: TRBJ1-2; D: NA; V: TRBV5-6; CDR3: CASSSFPAGGYTF; DNA: TGTGCCAGCAGCTCCTTCCCCGCGGGTGGCTACACCTTC
J: TRBJ1-2; D: NA; V: TRBV13; CDR3: CASSTGPHGYTF; DNA: TGTGCCAGCAGCACAGGGCCGCATGGCTACACCTTC
J: TRBJ1-1; D: NA; V: TRBV5-1; CDR3: CASSSQDRANTEAFF; DNA: TGCGCCAGCAGCTCCCAGGACAGAGCGAACACTGAAGCTTTCTTT
J: TRBJ1-5; D: TRBD1; V: TRBV19; CDR3: CASTWDRGFDQPQHF; DNA: TGTGCCAGTACCTGGGACAGGGGGTTTGATCAGCCCCAGCATTTT
J: TRBJ2-5; D: TRBD1; V: TRBV6-1; CDR3: CASSEATGGLETQYF; DNA: TGTGCCAGCAGTGAAGCGACAGGGGGTCTAGAGACCCAGTACTTC
J: TRBJ1-2; D: TRBD1; V: TRBV6-1; CDR3: CASSASPTGTGGFGYTF; DNA: TGTGCCAGCAGTGCCTCACCCACCGGGACAGGGGGTTTTGGCTACACCTTC
J: TRBJ2-7; D: NA; V: TRBV7-6; CDR3: CASSTTAAYEQYF; DNA: TGTGCCAGCAGCACAACAGCTGCCTACGAGCAGTACTTC
J: TRBJ2-7; D: NA; V: TRBV27; CDR3: CASSLGRTGLPYEQYF; DNA: TGTGCCAGCAGTTTAGGTAGAACAGGGCTACCCTACGAGCAGTACTTC
J: TRBJ2-1; D: TRBD2; V: TRBV5-1; CDR3: CASSLGGTSGARYNEQFF; DNA: TGCGCCAGCAGCTTGGGAGGGACTAGCGGGGCAAGATACAATGAGCAGTTCTTC
J: TRBJ2-7; D: NA; V: TRBV10-2; CDR3: CASKTGGSGYEQYF; DNA: TGCGCCAGCAAAACAGGCGGTAGCGGCTACGAGCAGTACTTC
J: TRBJ2-2; D: TRBD1; V: TRBV18; CDR3: CASSRGGQGNTGELFF; DNA: TGTGCCAGCTCACGAGGGGGCCAGGGAAACACCGGGGAGCTGTTTTTT
J: TRBJ2-3; D: TRBD1; V: TRBV9; CDR3: CASSARDRFTDTQYF; DNA: TGTGCCAGCAGCGCCAGGGACAGGTTCACAGATACGCAGTATTTT
J: TRBJ2-5; D: TRBD1; V: TRBV5-1; CDR3: CASSWGTGGQETQYF; DNA: TGCGCCAGCAGCTGGGGGACAGGGGGCCAAGAGACCCAGTACTTC
J: TRBJ1-2; D: NA; V: TRBV2; CDR3: CASSLDHLTGGTF; DNA: TGTGCCAGCAGTTTAGATCACCTTACCGGGGGCACCTTC
J: TRBJ1-2; D: NA; V: TRBV4-1; CDR3: CASSQGGAGESRGYTF; DNA: TGCGCCAGCAGCCAAGGGGGCGCAGGGGAAAGTCGGGGCTACACCTTC
J: TRBJ2-3; D: NA; V: TRBV5-6; CDR3: CASSPIGGSTDTQYF; DNA: TGTGCCAGCAGCCCCATCGGAGGGAGCACAGATACGCAGTATTTT
J: TRBJ1-4; D: NA; V: TRBV10-3; CDR3: CAISDATGKNEKLFF; DNA: TGTGCCATCAGTGACGCGACAGGAAAGAATGAAAAACTGTTTTTT
J: TRBJ1-6; D: TRBD1; V: TRBV19; CDR3: CASSIGSGQVISHLHF; DNA: TGTGCCAGTAGTATTGGTTCGGGACAGGTCATTTCACACCTCCACTTT
J: TRBJ1-1; D: NA; V: TRBV27; CDR3: CASSDPGRVAFF; DNA: TGTGCCAGCAGTGATCCGGGTCGCGTCGCTTTCTTT
J: TRBJ2-2; D: NA; V: TRBV5-1; CDR3: CASRQLMNTGELFF; DNA: TGCGCCAGCAGACAGCTTATGAACACCGGGGAGCTGTTTTTT